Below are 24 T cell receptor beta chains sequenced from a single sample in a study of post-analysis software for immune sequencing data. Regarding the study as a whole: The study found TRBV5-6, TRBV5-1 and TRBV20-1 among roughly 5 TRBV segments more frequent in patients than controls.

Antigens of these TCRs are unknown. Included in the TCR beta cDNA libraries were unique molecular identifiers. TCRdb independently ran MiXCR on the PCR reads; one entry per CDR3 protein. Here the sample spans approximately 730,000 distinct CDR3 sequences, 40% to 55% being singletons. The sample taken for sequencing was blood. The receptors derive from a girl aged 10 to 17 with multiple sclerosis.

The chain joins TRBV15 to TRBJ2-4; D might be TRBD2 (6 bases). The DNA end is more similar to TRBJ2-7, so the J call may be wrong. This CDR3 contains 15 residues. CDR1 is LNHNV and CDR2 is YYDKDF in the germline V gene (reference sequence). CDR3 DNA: TGTGCCACCAGCATAGGAGGGACTGGAACCTACGAGCAGTACTTC. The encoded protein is CATSIGGTGTYEQYF.

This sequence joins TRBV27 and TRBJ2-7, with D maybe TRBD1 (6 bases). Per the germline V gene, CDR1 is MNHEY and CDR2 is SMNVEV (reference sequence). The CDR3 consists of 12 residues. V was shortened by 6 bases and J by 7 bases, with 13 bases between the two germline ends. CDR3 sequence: CASSKVGTEQYF. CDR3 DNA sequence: TGTGCCAGCAGCAAAGTTGGGACAGAGCAGTACTTC.

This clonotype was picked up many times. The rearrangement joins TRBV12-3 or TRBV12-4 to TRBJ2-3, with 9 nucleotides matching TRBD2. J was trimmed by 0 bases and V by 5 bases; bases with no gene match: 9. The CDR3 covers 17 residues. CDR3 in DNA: TGTGCCAGCAGTCAATTAGCGGGAGCCCGTAGCACAGATACGCAGTATTTT. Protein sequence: CASSQLAGARSTDTQYF.

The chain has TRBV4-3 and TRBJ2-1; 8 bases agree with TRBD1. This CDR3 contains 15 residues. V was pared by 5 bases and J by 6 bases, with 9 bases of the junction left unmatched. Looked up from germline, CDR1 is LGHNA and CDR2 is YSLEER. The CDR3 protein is CASSETGVPINEQFF. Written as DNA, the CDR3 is TGCGCCAGCAGCGAGACAGGGGTTCCCATCAATGAGCAGTTCTTC.

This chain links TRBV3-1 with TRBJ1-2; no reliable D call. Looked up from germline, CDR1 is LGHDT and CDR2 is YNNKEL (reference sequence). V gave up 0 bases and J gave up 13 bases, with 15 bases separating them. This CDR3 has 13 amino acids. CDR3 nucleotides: TGTGCCAGCAGCCAAGATCCCCTTCGAAGATGCACCTTC. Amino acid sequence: CASSQDPLRRCTF.

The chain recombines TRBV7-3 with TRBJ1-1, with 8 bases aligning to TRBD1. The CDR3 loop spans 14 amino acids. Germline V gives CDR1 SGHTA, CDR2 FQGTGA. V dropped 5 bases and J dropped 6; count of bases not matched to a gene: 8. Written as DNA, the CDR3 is TGTGCCAGCAGCGCGACAGGGGCTAACGCTGAAGCTTTCTTT. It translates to CASSATGANAEAFF.

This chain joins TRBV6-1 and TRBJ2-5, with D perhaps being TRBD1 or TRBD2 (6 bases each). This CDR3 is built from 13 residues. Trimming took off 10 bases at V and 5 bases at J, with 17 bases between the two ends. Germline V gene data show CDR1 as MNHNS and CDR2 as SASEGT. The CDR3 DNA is TGTGCCATCGGCTCGGGGGCAAGGGAGACCCAGTACTTC. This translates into CAIGSGARETQYF.

The CDR3 protein is CATRSGLAGEETQYF. As DNA, the CDR3 is TGTGCCACACGGTCCGGACTAGCGGGAGAAGAGACCCAGTACTTC. The V gene is TRBV10-3, the J gene TRBJ2-7; 13 bases agree with TRBD2. The DNA end is a closer match to TRBJ2-5, so the J assignment may be wrong. This CDR3 spans 15 amino acids. Germline lookup yields CDR1 ENHRY and CDR2 SYGVKD.

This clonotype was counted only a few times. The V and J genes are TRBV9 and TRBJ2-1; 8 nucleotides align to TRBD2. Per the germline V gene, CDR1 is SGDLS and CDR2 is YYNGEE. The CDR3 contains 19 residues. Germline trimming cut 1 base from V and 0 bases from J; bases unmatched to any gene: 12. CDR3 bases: TGTGCCAGCAGCGTATCGGGGCTAGCGGGCAGCGGCTCCTACAATGAGCAGTTCTTC. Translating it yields CASSVSGLAGSGSYNEQFF.

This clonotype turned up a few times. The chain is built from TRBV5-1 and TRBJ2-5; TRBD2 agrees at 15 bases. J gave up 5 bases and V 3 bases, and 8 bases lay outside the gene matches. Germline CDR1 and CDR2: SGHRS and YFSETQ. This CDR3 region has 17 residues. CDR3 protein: CASSWFPGTSGGETQYF. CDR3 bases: TGCGCCAGCAGCTGGTTCCCCGGGACTAGCGGGGGGGAGACCCAGTACTTC.

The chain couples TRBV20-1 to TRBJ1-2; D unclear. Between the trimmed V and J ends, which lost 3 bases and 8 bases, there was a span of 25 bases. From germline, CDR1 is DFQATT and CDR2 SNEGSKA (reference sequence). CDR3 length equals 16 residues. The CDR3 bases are TGCAGTGCTAGGTCGACGTGGGCTCTCTATCCGGGAGGCTACACCTTC. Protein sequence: CSARSTWALYPGGYTF.

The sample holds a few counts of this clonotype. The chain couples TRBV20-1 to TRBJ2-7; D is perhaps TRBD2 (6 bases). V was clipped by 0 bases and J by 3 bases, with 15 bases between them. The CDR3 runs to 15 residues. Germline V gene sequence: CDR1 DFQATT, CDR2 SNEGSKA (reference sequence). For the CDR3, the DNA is TGCAGTGCTAGAGATAGGGCGCGGGACTTCTACGAGCAGTACTTC. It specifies CSARDRARDFYEQYF.

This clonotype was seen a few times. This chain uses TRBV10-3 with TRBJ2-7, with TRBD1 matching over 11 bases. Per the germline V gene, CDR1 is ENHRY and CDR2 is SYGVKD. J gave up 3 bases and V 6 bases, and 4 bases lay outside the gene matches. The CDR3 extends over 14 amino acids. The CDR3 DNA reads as TGTGCCATCAGCGGGACAGGGGGAGGCTACGAGCAGTACTTC. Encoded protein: CAISGTGGGYEQYF.

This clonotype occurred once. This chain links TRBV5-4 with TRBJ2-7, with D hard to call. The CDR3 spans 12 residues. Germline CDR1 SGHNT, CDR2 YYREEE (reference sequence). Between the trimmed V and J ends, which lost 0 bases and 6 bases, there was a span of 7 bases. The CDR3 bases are TGTGCCAGCAGCTTGGAATCCGCCGAGCAGTACTTC. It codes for CASSLESAEQYF. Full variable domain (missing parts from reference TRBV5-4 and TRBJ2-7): ETGVTQSPTHLIKTRGQQVTLRCSSQSGHNTVSWYQQALGQGPQFIFQYYREEENGRGNFPPRFSGLQFPNYSSELNVNALELDDSALYLCASSLESAEQYFGPGTRLTVT.

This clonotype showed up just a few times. The CDR3 sequence: CASSLAQGEFYEQYF. The CDR3 DNA reads TGTGCCAGCAGCTTAGCTCAAGGAGAGTTTTACGAGCAGTACTTC. The chain recombines TRBV7-9 with TRBJ2-7; no clear D. The V gene's germline CDR1 is SEHNR and CDR2 FQNEAQ (reference sequence). The CDR3 sequence is 15 residues long. The V end was cut by 0 bases, the J end by 4 bases, with 13 bases between.

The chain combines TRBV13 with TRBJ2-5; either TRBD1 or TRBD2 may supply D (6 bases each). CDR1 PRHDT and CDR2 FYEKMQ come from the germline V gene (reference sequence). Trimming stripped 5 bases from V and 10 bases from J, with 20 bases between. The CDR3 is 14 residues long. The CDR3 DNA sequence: TGTGCCAGCAGCCAGGCTGGGACTGGCAGGGGCCAGTACTTC. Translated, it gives CASSQAGTGRGQYF.

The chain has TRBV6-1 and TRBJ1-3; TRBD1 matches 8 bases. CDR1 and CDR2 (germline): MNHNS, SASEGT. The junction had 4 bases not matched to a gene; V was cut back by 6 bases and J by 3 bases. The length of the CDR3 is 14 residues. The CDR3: CASRTGTGGNTIYF. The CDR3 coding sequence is TGTGCCAGCAGAACCGGGACAGGTGGAAACACCATATATTTT.

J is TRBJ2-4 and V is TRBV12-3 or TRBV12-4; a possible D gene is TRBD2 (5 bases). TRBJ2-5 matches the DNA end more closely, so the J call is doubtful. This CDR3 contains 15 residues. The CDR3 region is CASSLEGLARETQYF. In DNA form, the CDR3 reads TGTGCCAGCAGTTTAGAAGGGCTAGCCCGAGAGACCCAGTACTTC.

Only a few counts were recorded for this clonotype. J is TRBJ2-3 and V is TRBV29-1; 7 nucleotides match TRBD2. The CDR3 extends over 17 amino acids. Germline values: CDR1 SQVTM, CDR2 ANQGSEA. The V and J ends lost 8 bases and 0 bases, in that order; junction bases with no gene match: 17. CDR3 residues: CSPQGSGPSGSTDTQYF. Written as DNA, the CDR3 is TGCAGCCCTCAGGGTAGCGGGCCCTCCGGTAGCACAGATACGCAGTATTTT.

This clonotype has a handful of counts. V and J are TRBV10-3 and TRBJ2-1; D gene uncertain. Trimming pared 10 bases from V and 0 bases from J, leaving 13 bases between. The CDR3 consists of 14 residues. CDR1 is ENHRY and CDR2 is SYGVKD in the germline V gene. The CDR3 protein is CATSVTGSYNEQFF. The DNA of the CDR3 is TGTGCCACCTCGGTCACGGGCTCCTACAATGAGCAGTTCTTC.

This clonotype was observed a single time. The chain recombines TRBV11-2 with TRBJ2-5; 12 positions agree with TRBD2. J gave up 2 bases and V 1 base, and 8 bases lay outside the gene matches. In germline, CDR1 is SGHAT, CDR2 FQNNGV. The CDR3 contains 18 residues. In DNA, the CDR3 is TGTGCCAGCAGCTTAGGCCCCGGACTAGCGGGGAATCAAGAGACCCAGTACTTC. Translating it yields CASSLGPGLAGNQETQYF.

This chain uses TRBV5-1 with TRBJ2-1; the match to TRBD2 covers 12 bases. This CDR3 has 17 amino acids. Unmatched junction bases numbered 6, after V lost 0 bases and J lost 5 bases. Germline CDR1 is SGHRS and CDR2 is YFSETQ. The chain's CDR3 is CASSLAGTSGFDNEQFF. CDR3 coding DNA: TGCGCCAGCAGCTTGGCCGGGACTAGCGGGTTTGACAATGAGCAGTTCTTC. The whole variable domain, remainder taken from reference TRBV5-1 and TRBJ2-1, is KAGVTQTPRYLIKTRGQQVTLSCSPISGHRSVSWYQQTPGQGLQFLFEYFSETQRNKGNFPGRFSGRQFSNSRSEMNVSTLELGDSALYLCASSLAGTSGFDNEQFFGPGTRLTVL.

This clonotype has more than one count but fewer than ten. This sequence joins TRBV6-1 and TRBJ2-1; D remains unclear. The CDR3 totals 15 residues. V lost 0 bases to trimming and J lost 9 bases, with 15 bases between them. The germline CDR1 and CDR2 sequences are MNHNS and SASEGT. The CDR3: CASSEAERSVGEQFF. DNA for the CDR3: TGTGCCAGCAGTGAAGCCGAAAGGAGCGTTGGTGAGCAGTTCTTC.

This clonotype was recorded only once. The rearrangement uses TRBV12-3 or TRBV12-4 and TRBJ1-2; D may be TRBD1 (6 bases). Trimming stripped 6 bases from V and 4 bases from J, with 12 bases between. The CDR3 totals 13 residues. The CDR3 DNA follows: TGTGCCAGCAGAGCACAGGGATCCTATGGCTACACCTTC. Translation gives CASRAQGSYGYTF.